These 29 T cell receptor beta chains were sequenced from one sample in a study of blood T cell repertoires in COVID-19. Clones were sequenced by immunoSEQ multiplex PCR, and TCRdb holds only the in-frame ones, with some missing. The table shows roughly 77,000 clones, with about 90% occurring only once. Input material: peripheral blood. The receptors come from a woman of 80 years or more with active COVID-19.

The chain couples TRBV7-9 to TRBJ1-6; 7 bases are a match to TRBD1. V shed 5 bases and J 2 bases; nucleotides not matched to a gene: 3. Germline lookup yields CDR1 SEHNR and CDR2 FQNEAQ (reference sequence). CDR3 length: 15 residues. The CDR3 loop is CASSLTGTYNSPLHF. CDR3 nucleotide sequence: TGTGCCAGCAGCCTGACAGGGACCTATAATTCACCCCTCCACTTT. Together with reference TRBV7-9 and TRBJ1-6, the CDR3 gives the full variable domain: DTGVSQNPRHKITKRGQNVTFRCDPISEHNRLYWYRQTLGQGPEFLTYFQNEAQLEKSRLLSDRFSAERPKGSFSTLEIQRTEQGDSAMYLCASSLTGTYNSPLHFGNGTRLTVT.

This chain joins TRBV28 and TRBJ2-1; 7 nucleotides match TRBD2. The CDR3 has 13 amino acids. Looked up from germline, CDR1 is MDHEN and CDR2 is SYDVKM. The V and J ends lost 7 bases and 2 bases, in that order; junction bases with no gene match: 2. The CDR3 spells CASKSGTYNEQFF. The CDR3 DNA sequence: TGTGCCAGCAAGAGCGGGACCTACAATGAGCAGTTCTTC. Full variable domain (remainder filled in from reference TRBV28 and TRBJ2-1): DVKVTQSSRYLVKRTGEKVFLECVQDMDHENMFWYRQDPGLGLRLIYFSYDVKMKEKGDIPEGYSVSREKKERFSLILESASTNQTSMYLCASKSGTYNEQFFGPGTRLTVL.

The chain carries TRBV28 and TRBJ2-1; D call uncertain. The V gene lost 2 bases and the J gene lost 7 bases, with 6 bases spanning the gap. Germline CDR1 MDHEN, CDR2 SYDVKM. The CDR3 is 12 amino acids. For the CDR3, the DNA is TGTGCCAGCAGTTTAATTCTTAATGAGCAGTTCTTC. The encoded protein is CASSLILNEQFF.

This sequence joins TRBV19 and TRBJ1-1; D perhaps matches TRBD1 (5 bases). The germline V gene has CDR1 LNHDA and CDR2 SQIVND (reference sequence). This CDR3 comprises 14 residues. The ends were cut back, 7 bases at V and 1 base at J, with 13 bases in the middle. CDR3 sequence (DNA): TGTGCCAGTATTCTTGACAGACAGAACACTGAAGCTTTCTTT. Amino acid sequence: CASILDRQNTEAFF. Based on the CDR3 plus reference TRBV19 and TRBJ1-1, the full variable domain is DGGITQSPKYLFRKEGQNVTLSCEQNLNHDAMYWYRQDPGQGLRLIYYSQIVNDFQKGDIAEGYSVSREKKESFPLTVTSAQKNPTAFYLCASILDRQNTEAFFGQGTRLTVV.

The chain has TRBV3-1 (or the pseudogene TRBV3-2) and TRBJ1-4; 8 positions match TRBD1. Germline V gene sequence: CDR1 LGHDT, CDR2 YNNKEL (reference sequence). J gave up 5 bases and V 1 base, and 6 bases lay outside the gene matches. The CDR3 spans 16 residues. The CDR3 DNA reads as TGTGCCAGCAGCCAAGTTGGGTGGACAGGGAATGAAAAACTGTTTTTT. It codes for CASSQVGWTGNEKLFF.

The rearrangement joins TRBV3-1 (or the pseudogene TRBV3-2) to TRBJ2-5, with D unclear. Germline V gives CDR1 LGHDT, CDR2 YNNKEL (reference sequence). The CDR3 is made up of 14 amino acids. The V gene lost 4 bases and the J gene lost 2 bases, with 11 bases spanning the gap. CDR3 residues: CASSRQALQETQYF. The CDR3 DNA is TGTGCCAGCAGCCGACAAGCTCTGCAAGAGACCCAGTACTTC.

The J gene is TRBJ2-3, the V gene TRBV7-9; TRBD2 matches 10 bases. The germline V gene has CDR1 SEHNR and CDR2 FQNEAQ (reference sequence). Trimming took 3 bases from V and 4 from J; bases not matched to a gene: 1. CDR3 length: 14 residues. The CDR3 here is CASSLLAGADTQYF. The CDR3 nucleotides are TGTGCCAGCAGCTTGCTAGCGGGAGCAGATACGCAGTATTTT.

CDR3 nucleotide sequence: TGTGCCAGCAGCCAGGCAGGGGGCAACTATAATTCACCCCTCCACTTT. Translating it yields CASSQAGGNYNSPLHF. V is TRBV4-2 and J is TRBJ1-6, with 8 bases identical to TRBD1. The V and J ends lost 3 bases and 3 bases, in that order; junction bases with no gene match: 4. The length of the CDR3 is 16 residues. Germline CDR1 reads LGHNA; CDR2 reads YNFKEQ.

The chain combines TRBV9 with TRBJ1-6, with D hard to call. This CDR3 comprises 15 residues. Trimming left V 4 bases short and J 0 bases short, with 8 bases between. Germline CDR1 SGDLS, CDR2 YYNGEE. CDR3 DNA sequence: TGTGCCAGCAGCCCCCGGAGCTCCTATAATTCACCCCTCCACTTT. Its translation is CASSPRSSYNSPLHF.

The chain recombines TRBV6-2 or TRBV6-3 with TRBJ2-7, with unresolved D. V was pared by 2 bases and J by 5 bases, with 7 bases between. This CDR3 comprises 12 residues. The germline gives CDR1 MNHEY, CDR2 SVGEGT. As DNA, the CDR3 is TGTGCCAGCAGTTACCCCGCGGACGAGCAGTACTTC. The encoded protein is CASSYPADEQYF.

This chain links TRBV6-5 with TRBJ1-2; a possible D gene is TRBD1 (6 bases). This CDR3 contains 13 residues. Germline V gene data show CDR1 as MNHEY and CDR2 as SVGAGI. Trimming removed 8 bases at V and 4 bases at J, with 14 bases between. CDR3 nucleotides: TGTGCCAGCCAACGGACAGAGAGCTATGGCTACACCTTC. This translates into CASQRTESYGYTF.

The rearrangement joins TRBV6-2 or TRBV6-3 to TRBJ2-7; TRBD2 agrees at 7 bases. V was clipped by 2 bases and J by 1 base; unmatched bases: 11. Germline V gene lookup returns CDR1 MNHEY and CDR2 SVGEGT. The CDR3 runs 17 residues. This CDR3 reads CASSYVPASGYSYEQYF. CDR3 bases: TGTGCCAGCAGTTACGTCCCCGCTAGCGGATATTCCTACGAGCAGTACTTC.

V is TRBV6-5 and J is TRBJ1-2; D might be TRBD1 (5 bases). The CDR3 is 13 residues long. Deletions cut 11 bases from V and 4 bases from J, with 17 bases between. The germline V gene has CDR1 MNHEY and CDR2 SVGAGI. The CDR3 DNA is TGTGCCCAATCAAGGGGCGGCCTCTATGGCTACACCTTC. It yields the protein CAQSRGGLYGYTF.

This clone was detected only once. The chain couples TRBV2 to TRBJ2-5, with no clear D. Germline V gene data show CDR1 as SNHLY and CDR2 as FYNNEI. The CDR3 has 13 amino acids. V lost 3 bases and J 13 bases, leaving 18 bases between the germline ends. CDR3 in amino acids: CASSDSTVNSGYF. CDR3 nucleotide sequence: TGTGCCAGCAGTGATTCCACCGTTAATAGTGGGTACTTC. Complete variable domain (other parts from reference TRBV2 and TRBJ2-5): EPEVTQTPSHQVTQMGQEVILRCVPISNHLYFYWYRQILGQKVEFLVSFYNNEISEKSEIFDDQFSVERPDGSNFTLKIRSTKLEDSAMYFCASSDSTVNSGYFGPGTRLLVL.

The rearrangement uses TRBV9 and TRBJ1-2, with 10 bases that match TRBD1. J was trimmed by 3 bases and V by 0 bases; bases with no gene match: 2. The CDR3 length is 15 residues. Germline-derived CDR1 and CDR2 are SGDLS and YYNGEE. The CDR3 region is CASSVEGQGHYGYTF. CDR3 bases: TGTGCCAGCAGCGTAGAGGGACAGGGGCACTATGGCTACACCTTC. Based on the CDR3 plus reference TRBV9 and TRBJ1-2, the full variable domain is DSGVTQTPKHLITATGQRVTLRCSPRSGDLSVYWYQQSLDQGLQFLIQYYNGEERAKGNILERFSAQQFPDLHSELNLSSLELGDSALYFCASSVEGQGHYGYTFGSGTRLTVV.

This clone appeared once. This rearrangement joins TRBV24-1 to TRBJ2-2, with D possibly TRBD1 on 6 matching bases. In germline, CDR1 is KGHDR, CDR2 SFDVKD. The CDR3 length is 15 residues. Trimming removed 4 bases from V and 6 bases from J, with 14 bases in between. CDR3 nucleotide sequence: TGTGCCACCAGTGAAGGGACATTATTTCCCGGGGAGCTGTTTTTT. Translation: CATSEGTLFPGELFF.

This chain uses TRBV27 with TRBJ2-7; 11 positions agree with TRBD1. With V trimmed by 8 bases and J by 6 bases, 9 bases remained unmatched. Per the germline V gene, CDR1 is MNHEY and CDR2 is SMNVEV (reference sequence). This CDR3 is built from 14 residues. CDR3 sequence reads: CASGNLDRGREQYF. The CDR3 nucleotides are TGTGCCAGCGGAAACTTGGACAGGGGGCGCGAGCAGTACTTC.

This clone was counted a single time. This chain connects TRBV5-4 to TRBJ2-1, with 9 bases that match TRBD2. The ends lost 4 bases at V and 0 bases at J; junction bases unmatched: 5. The CDR3 is made up of 16 amino acids. Germline V lookup: CDR1 SGHNT, CDR2 YYREEE (reference sequence). The CDR3 region is CASSRSGSVSYNEQFF. CDR3 coding DNA: TGTGCCAGCAGCCGTAGCGGGAGTGTCTCCTACAATGAGCAGTTCTTC.

The gene calls are TRBV27 and TRBJ2-3; D not resolved. CDR1 is MNHEY, CDR2 SMNVEV, per germline (reference sequence). The CDR3 length is 17 residues. V shed 5 bases and J shed 3 bases, with 21 bases lying between them. CDR3 coding DNA: TGTGCCAGCAGTCCCCACTCCTATGATAGCCCGACAGATACGCAGTATTTT. Translation gives CASSPHSYDSPTDTQYF.

The J gene is TRBJ2-1, the V gene TRBV7-8, with D possibly matching TRBD2 (6 bases). Trimming shortened V by 5 bases and J by 2 bases, and 13 bases separated the two germline ends. Germline V gene data show CDR1 as SGHVS and CDR2 as FQNEAQ. The CDR3 has 15 residues. CDR3 bases: TGTGCCAGCAGCCTTAGAGCGGGTCCCTACAATGAGCAGTTCTTC. Encoded protein: CASSLRAGPYNEQFF.

The chain links TRBV6-4 to TRBJ2-5, with D perhaps matching TRBD2 (6 bases). CDR3 length equals 15 residues. Trimming shortened V by 2 bases and J by 5 bases, and 15 bases separated the two germline ends. Per germline, CDR1 MRHNA and CDR2 SNTAGT. DNA for the CDR3: TGTGCCAGCAGTGACAGGGTAAATGCGGGGGAGACCCAGTACTTC. This sequence encodes CASSDRVNAGETQYF.

V is TRBV7-9 and J is TRBJ2-3, with TRBD2 matching over 7 bases. The CDR3 contains 18 residues. Germline CDR1 SEHNR, CDR2 FQNEAQ (reference sequence). The V segment lost 2 bases and the J segment 0 bases; nucleotides outside the gene matches: 11. DNA of the CDR3: TGTGCCAGCAGCTTAATCTTTGGAACTAGCGAAAGCACAGATACGCAGTATTTT. Its protein product is CASSLIFGTSESTDTQYF.

CDR3 nucleotides: TGTGCCAGTAGTATAGCAACTAACTATGGCTACACCTTC. As protein: CASSIATNYGYTF. The rearrangement joins TRBV19 to TRBJ1-2; unclear D gene. The V gene's germline CDR1 is LNHDA and CDR2 SQIVND (reference sequence). V lost 1 base and J 0 bases, leaving 3 bases between the germline ends. CDR3 length: 13 residues.

This rearrangement joins TRBV19 to TRBJ1-2, with unresolved D. Trimming left V 3 bases short and J 4 bases short, with 15 bases between. CDR3 length: 15 residues. Germline CDR1 reads LNHDA; CDR2 reads SQIVND (reference sequence). The CDR3 coding sequence is TGTGCCAGTAGTATCGAAAACCCCTTACTCTATGGCTACACCTTC. This sequence encodes CASSIENPLLYGYTF. The full variable domain, rest sourced from reference TRBV19 and TRBJ1-2, is DGGITQSPKYLFRKEGQNVTLSCEQNLNHDAMYWYRQDPGQGLRLIYYSQIVNDFQKGDIAEGYSVSREKKESFPLTVTSAQKNPTAFYLCASSIENPLLYGYTFGSGTRLTVV.

CDR3 sequence reads: CASSLGPLGAGGQETQYF. The CDR3 bases are TGTGCCAGCAGCTTAGGTCCCCTAGGAGCGGGAGGGCAAGAGACCCAGTACTTC. The chain couples TRBV7-2 to TRBJ2-5; 10 bases align to TRBD2. V shed 1 base, J shed 2 bases, and the junction held 10 bases outside the gene matches. Germline V gene lookup returns CDR1 SGHTA and CDR2 FQGNSA. CDR3 length: 18 residues.

This chain connects TRBV24-1 to TRBJ2-1, with TRBD2 matching 14 bases. Germline CDR1 is KGHDR and CDR2 is SFDVKD. The CDR3 runs 17 residues. The V and J ends lost 3 bases and 4 bases, in that order; junction bases with no gene match: 4. CDR3 in DNA: TGTGCCACCAGTGATCCTGGGACTAGCGGGAGTTACAATGAGCAGTTCTTC. It translates to CATSDPGTSGSYNEQFF.

The chain joins TRBV5-5 to TRBJ2-5, with a possible D match to TRBD1 (7 bases). There are 14 residues in the CDR3. Deletions cut 4 bases from V and 4 bases from J, with 14 bases between. Germline lookup yields CDR1 SGHKS and CDR2 YYEKEE (reference sequence). The CDR3 sequence: CASSAGTEGETQYF. The DNA for the CDR3 is TGTGCCAGCAGCGCGGGGACAGAAGGAGAGACCCAGTACTTC. The whole variable domain, filled in from reference TRBV5-5 and TRBJ2-5, reads DAGVTQSPTHLIKTRGQQVTLRCSPISGHKSVSWYQQVLGQGPQFIFQYYEKEERGRGNFPDRFSARQFPNYSSELNVNALLLGDSALYLCASSAGTEGETQYFGPGTRLLVL.

The chain carries TRBV4-3 and TRBJ2-3; 8 nucleotides agree with TRBD2. Trimming at V came to 0 bases and at J to 6 bases, leaving 8 bases not matched to a gene. From germline, CDR1 is LGHNA and CDR2 YSLEER. The CDR3 length is 16 residues. DNA for the CDR3: TGCGCCAGCAGCCAAGATGGGCGCGGGAGGACTGATACGCAGTATTTT. This codes for CASSQDGRGRTDTQYF.

J is TRBJ2-1 and V is TRBV27; 8 nucleotides align to TRBD2. Germline V gene sequence: CDR1 MNHEY, CDR2 SMNVEV (reference sequence). Trimming cost V 8 bases and J 10 bases; bases outside gene matches: 22. The CDR3 sequence is 17 residues long. The CDR3 coding sequence is TGTGCCAGCGCCCTTCCGACCGGGACTAGTATCCGAGGGGAGCAGTTCTTC. Translated: CASALPTGTSIRGEQFF.